A selection of T cell receptor beta chains follows, all from one sample in a study of T cell repertoires in cytomegalovirus infection. TCRdb used MiXCR to reprocess the reads, holding one entry per CDR3 protein. The sample carries about 460,000 distinct CDR3 sequences, approximately 10% recorded once. Sequences were obtained from PBMCs. The source of these receptors is a human donor in good health (CMV status not recorded). Some clones in this sample may be carry-over from other donors' samples. Each CDR3 is given with its conserved first and last residue. A D gene is named only where the DNA matches it firmly. Only part of the rows carry a size: once, few, many, or a class if the clone is expanded.

V	J	D	size	DNA	CDR3
TRBV18	TRBJ2-2	TRBD1	few	TGTGCCAGCTCACCCACGGGACAGAACAACGGGGAGCTGTTTTTT	CASSPTGQNNGELFF
TRBV20-1	TRBJ2-5	TRBD2	many	TGCAGTGAACTAGCGGGAGGAGGCCAAGAGACCCAGTACTTC	CSELAGGGQETQYF
TRBV18	TRBJ1-3	NA	few	TGTGCCAGCTCACCACCAGTGGCGGTCGTTAACACCATATATTTT	CASSPPVAVVNTIYF
TRBV10-2	TRBJ1-5	NA	many	TGCGCCAGCAGTGACCCCAATCAGCCCCAGCATTTT	CASSDPNQPQHF
TRBV6-1	TRBJ1-5	TRBD1	many	TGTGCCAGCAGTGAAGCGCTCGGGACAGGATACCAGCCCCAGCATTTT	CASSEALGTGYQPQHF
TRBV29-1	TRBJ2-5	TRBD2	NA	TGCAGCGTGGACAGGACTGGGACTAGCGGGATCAAAGAGACCCAGTACTTC	CSVDRTGTSGIKETQYF
TRBV3-1	TRBJ1-2	NA	many	TGTGCCAGCAGCCGGAAGGGATCTTATGGCTACACCTTC	CASSRKGSYGYTF
TRBV19	TRBJ2-5	TRBD2	few	TGTGCCAGTAGCGTCGGACTAGGCTCGAGGGAGACCCAGTACTTC	CASSVGLGSRETQYF
TRBV6-1	TRBJ2-1	NA	NA	TGTGCCAGCAGTGAAGCTGAGACCAATGAGCAGTTCTTC	CASSEAETNEQFF
TRBV5-1	TRBJ1-1	NA	many	TGCGCCAGCAGCTTGGAATGGGTGAACACTGAAGCTTTCTTT	CASSLEWVNTEAFF
TRBV5-1	TRBJ2-3	TRBD1	few	TGCGCCAGCAGCTCGTCGGACAGGGGAATGACAGATACGCAGTATTTT	CASSSSDRGMTDTQYF
TRBV7-8	TRBJ2-1	TRBD2	many	TGTGCCAGCAGCTCCCGGACTAGCGGGGGCTCCTACAATGAGCAGTTCTTC	CASSSRTSGGSYNEQFF
TRBV20-1	TRBJ2-1	TRBD2	few	TGCAGTGCTTACCCTTCGGGGGGAAAGGTCTACAATGAGCAGTTCTTC	CSAYPSGGKVYNEQFF
TRBV7-9	TRBJ2-7	NA	NA	TGTGCCAGCAGCCGTCGACCCTCTAGGGGTTCCTACGAGCAGTACTTC	CASSRRPSRGSYEQYF
TRBV12-3/TRBV12-4	TRBJ1-5	NA	many	TGTGCCAGCACCCTTCGAGGGCGCGAATTTCCCCAGCATTTT	CASTLRGREFPQHF
TRBV7-9	TRBJ2-1	TRBD2	many	TGTGCCAGCAGCTTAACTAGCGGGGGGGCCGAGTCCTACAATGAGCAGTTCTTC	CASSLTSGGAESYNEQFF
TRBV11-2	TRBJ2-5	TRBD2	many	TGTGCCAGCAGCTCCCGAGAGACTAGCGGGGGGGCCCAGAGTAGGAGAACCCAGTACTTC	CASSSRETSGGAQSRRTQYF
TRBV19	TRBJ1-4	NA	NA	TGTGCCACCAAAATGGGAATTGCTAATGAAAAACTGTTTTTT	CATKMGIANEKLFF
TRBV29-1	TRBJ1-4	NA	few	TGCAGCGTTCGTGACGGAAAACTGTTTTTT	CSVRDGKLFF
TRBV3-1	TRBJ2-1	TRBD1	few	TGTGCCAGCAGCCGGGAGCTTACAGGGGCCAATGAGCAGTTCTTC	CASSRELTGANEQFF
TRBV11-1	TRBJ2-7	TRBD2	many	TGTGCCAGCAGTAAGACTAGCGGGAGTTCCTACGAGCAGTACTTC	CASSKTSGSSYEQYF
TRBV6-1	TRBJ1-5	NA	NA	TGTGCCAGCAATGCGGGGGTTAGCAATCAGCCCCAGCATTTT	CASNAGVSNQPQHF
TRBV2	TRBJ2-1	TRBD2	NA	TGTGCCAGCAGTGGGGCGGGGGGAGTGTGGAATGAGCAGTTCTTC	CASSGAGGVWNEQFF
TRBV5-4	TRBJ2-1	NA	many	TGTGCCAGCAGCTTGAGGATGGGAAGAATCGGTTACAATGAGCAGTTCTTC	CASSLRMGRIGYNEQFF
TRBV19	TRBJ2-1	NA	NA	TGTGCCAGTAGTCCAAGGGCCTTCTACAATGAGCAGTTCTTC	CASSPRAFYNEQFF
TRBV10-3	TRBJ2-5	NA	few	TGTGCCATCAGTGAGACCGGTGGGGGGGAGACCCAGTACTTC	CAISETGGGETQYF
TRBV7-2	TRBJ1-1	NA	many	TGTGCCAGCAGCGCAGGGACCGCTAACACTGAAGCTTTCTTT	CASSAGTANTEAFF
TRBV6-1	TRBJ2-5	TRBD2	few	TGTGCCAGCAGTGTATCTAGCGGGAGGAAGCAAGAGACCCAGTACTTC	CASSVSSGRKQETQYF
TRBV7-9	TRBJ1-1	NA	NA	TGTGCCAGCAGCGCCCGGGGACGGGAGGGCACTGAAGCTTTCTTT	CASSARGREGTEAFF
TRBV11-2	TRBJ2-5	TRBD2	many	TGTGCCAGCAGACCTCCGGGACTAGCGGAAGAGACCCAGTACTTC	CASRPPGLAEETQYF
TRBV7-2	TRBJ2-1	NA	many	TGTGCCACCGGAGGGGGGCAGGGTGAGAATGAGCAGTTCTTC	CATGGGQGENEQFF